This entry lists 21 T cell receptor beta chains sequenced from one sample in a study of technical replicates of blood from several donors. The assay was immunoSEQ multiplex PCR, and TCRdb's table has in-frame clones only and misses some. Of roughly 80,000 clones in the sample, approximately 93% were seen once. The sequencing sample was made of T cells isolated from PBMCs. These receptors were taken from a human donor in good health.

The genes are TRBV18 and TRBJ1-2, with D uncertain. The CDR3 length is 11 residues. CDR1 is KGHSH and CDR2 is LQKENI in the germline V gene. V shed 3 bases and J shed 10 bases, with 9 bases lying between them. The CDR3 DNA reads as TGTGCCAGCTCACCTGATACGGTCTACACCTTC. This translates into CASSPDTVYTF. Combining the CDR3 with reference TRBV18 and TRBJ1-2 gives the whole variable domain NAGVMQNPRHLVRRRGQEARLRCSPMKGHSHVYWYRQLPEEGLKFMVYLQKENIIDESGMPKERFSAEFPKEGPSILRIQQVVRGDSAAYFCASSPDTVYTFGSGTRLTVV.

The gene calls are TRBV13 and TRBJ2-1, with 13 bases fitting TRBD2. The germline V gene encodes CDR1 PRHDT and CDR2 FYEKMQ (reference sequence). The CDR3 loop spans 15 amino acids. V gave up 5 bases and J gave up 5 bases; unmatched junction bases: 3. The CDR3 is CASSPGLAGNNEQFF. The DNA for the CDR3 is TGTGCCAGCAGCCCGGGACTAGCGGGAAACAATGAGCAGTTCTTC.

A remark on this clone: At one end the junction does not follow the germline gene, possibly because of a read error. J is TRBJ2-7 and V is TRBV7-2; no reliable D call. CDR3 length: 13 residues. The germline CDR1 and CDR2 sequences are SGHTA and FQGNSA. Here the CDR3 reads CASSYNYSDEQYF. DNA of the CDR3: TGTGCCAGCAGCTACAACTACTCCGACGAGCAGTACTTC.

This rearrangement joins TRBV2 to TRBJ2-2; tentatively, D is TRBD2 (5 bases). V lost 4 bases and J lost 6, with 18 bases in between. Germline V CDR1 and CDR2: SNHLY, FYNNEI. The length of the CDR3 is 16 residues. CDR3 bases: TGTGCCAGCAGTGCTGGGCGGGTCGGAAATTCCGGGGAGCTGTTTTTT. Protein: CASSAGRVGNSGELFF.

The chain links TRBV13 to TRBJ1-2, with D possibly TRBD1 on 5 matching bases. Germline values: CDR1 PRHDT, CDR2 FYEKMQ (reference sequence). V gave up 7 bases and J gave up 7 bases, with 13 bases separating them. The CDR3 is 12 residues long. The CDR3 DNA reads as TGTGCCAGCACCCTTCAAAGGGGTGGCTACACCTTC. As protein: CASTLQRGGYTF.

The J gene is TRBJ1-1, the V gene TRBV19; D gene uncertain. Deletions cut 1 base from V and 10 bases from J, with 10 bases between. Germline CDR1 is LNHDA and CDR2 is SQIVND (reference sequence). This CDR3 is 12 amino acids long. CDR3 loop: CASSIVSGRAFF. The CDR3 DNA follows: TGTGCCAGTAGTATAGTGTCCGGGAGAGCTTTCTTT. The variable domain in full, completed from reference TRBV19 and TRBJ1-1, reads DGGITQSPKYLFRKEGQNVTLSCEQNLNHDAMYWYRQDPGQGLRLIYYSQIVNDFQKGDIAEGYSVSREKKESFPLTVTSAQKNPTAFYLCASSIVSGRAFFGQGTRLTVV.

The chain carries TRBV5-4 and TRBJ2-7, with D possibly TRBD2 on 6 matching bases. From germline, CDR1 is SGHNT and CDR2 YYREEE (reference sequence). Deletions cut 3 bases from V and 0 bases from J, with 13 bases between. The CDR3 sequence is 15 residues long. The CDR3 region is CASSSSGSYSYEQYF. The CDR3 DNA follows: TGTGCCAGCAGCTCGAGCGGGTCGTACTCCTACGAGCAGTACTTC.

This chain links TRBV28 with TRBJ2-7, with D possibly being TRBD1 (6 bases). Germline CDR1 MDHEN, CDR2 SYDVKM. The CDR3 extends over 13 amino acids. The V gene lost 8 bases and the J gene lost 2 bases, with 13 bases spanning the gap. The CDR3: CASFRGWPYEQYF. The CDR3 nucleotides read TGTGCCAGCTTCAGGGGTTGGCCCTACGAGCAGTACTTC.

This sequence joins TRBV6-1 and TRBJ1-4, with a possible D match to TRBD1 (5 bases). Germline loops: CDR1 MNHNS, CDR2 SASEGT. The ends were cut back, 5 bases at V and 2 bases at J, with 12 bases in the middle. The CDR3 is 15 residues long. The CDR3 region has the DNA TGTGCCAGCAGTTGGGAGGGGTTTACTAATGAAAAACTGTTTTTT. Its translation is CASSWEGFTNEKLFF.

The chain couples TRBV13 to TRBJ1-6, with TRBD1 as a possible D gene (6 bases). The CDR3 spans 16 residues. Germline V gene data show CDR1 as PRHDT and CDR2 as FYEKMQ (reference sequence). V shed 8 bases and J shed 6 bases, with 20 bases lying between them. The CDR3 DNA sequence: TGTGCCAGCGGGCTGAGGGGTCTACAGGGTAATTCACCCCTCCACTTT. Translated: CASGLRGLQGNSPLHF.

The chain recombines TRBV5-4 with TRBJ2-1; tentative D call: TRBD1 (7 bases). V shed 0 bases and J shed 6 bases, with 13 bases lying between them. The V gene's germline CDR1 is SGHNT and CDR2 YYREEE (reference sequence). The CDR3 is made up of 15 amino acids. The CDR3 is CASSLAGGPVNEQFF. The CDR3 bases are TGTGCCAGCAGCTTGGCAGGGGGGCCCGTCAATGAGCAGTTCTTC.

This chain joins TRBV30 and TRBJ2-5, with TRBD2 matching over 10 bases. Germline CDR1 is GTSNPN and CDR2 is SVGIG (reference sequence). The length of the CDR3 is 14 residues. Trimming took 5 bases from V and 1 from J; bases not matched to a gene: 4. The CDR3 DNA reads as TGTGCCTGGGACCTAGCGGGGGCCCAAGAGACCCAGTACTTC. This translates into CAWDLAGAQETQYF. The entire variable domain, with the rest obtained from reference TRBV30 and TRBJ2-5, is as follows: SQTIHQWPATLVQPVGSPLSLECTVEGTSNPNLYWYRQAAGRGLQLLFYSVGIGQISSEVPQNLSASRPQDRQFILSSKKLLLSDSGFYLCAWDLAGAQETQYFGPGTRLLVL.

The J gene is TRBJ2-3, the V gene TRBV7-8; D may be TRBD2 (7 bases). The V gene's germline CDR1 is SGHVS and CDR2 FQNEAQ. The V end lost 2 bases, the J end lost 3 bases, and 12 bases lay between the germline ends. This CDR3 has 15 amino acids. The CDR3 nucleotides read TGTGCCAGCAGCTTACGGGGGAGGGGGACAGATACGCAGTATTTT. It is translated as CASSLRGRGTDTQYF.

Details on this clone: A junction boundary mismatches the germline segment, possibly from a read error. The chain joins TRBV6-4 to TRBJ2-1; D perhaps matches TRBD2 (5 bases). The CDR3 has 13 amino acids. CDR1 is MRHNA and CDR2 is SNTAGT in the germline V gene. The CDR3 DNA is TGTGCCAGCAGGGACTCCCCTCACAATGAGCAGTTCTTC. Its translation is CASRDSPHNEQFF.

The chain employs TRBV12-5 and TRBJ2-7, with D possibly being TRBD1 (6 bases). Germline lookup yields CDR1 LGHNT and CDR2 FRNRAP. V was cut by 2 bases and J by 2 bases, with 19 bases left in between. The CDR3 extends over 17 amino acids. The CDR3 region has the DNA TGTGCTAGTGGTTTGAAACAGACAGGAGACACCACCTACGAGCAGTACTTC. Protein sequence: CASGLKQTGDTTYEQYF. The entire variable domain, with the rest obtained from reference TRBV12-5 and TRBJ2-7, is as follows: DARVTQTPRHKVTEMGQEVTMRCQPILGHNTVFWYRQTMMQGLELLAYFRNRAPLDDSGMPKDRFSAEMPDATLATLKIQPSEPRDSAVYFCASGLKQTGDTTYEQYFGPGTRLTVT.

V is TRBV30 and J is TRBJ1-1, with D perhaps TRBD1 (5 bases). The CDR3 totals 12 residues. Trimming left V 4 bases short and J 7 bases short, with 13 bases between. The germline gives CDR1 GTSNPN, CDR2 SVGIG (reference sequence). The CDR3 sequence: CAWTPWGDEAFF. The CDR3 region has the DNA TGTGCCTGGACTCCGTGGGGGGATGAAGCTTTCTTT.

The rearrangement links TRBV2 to TRBJ2-7; TRBD1 matches at 10 bases. The CDR3 consists of 16 residues. J was trimmed by 4 bases and V by 4 bases; bases with no gene match: 10. Germline V gene sequence: CDR1 SNHLY, CDR2 FYNNEI. The CDR3 DNA reads TGTGCCAGCAGTGGGACAGGGGGGGAGAGCCGATACGAGCAGTACTTC. Its translation: CASSGTGGESRYEQYF.

A few counts support this clone. This chain connects TRBV2 to TRBJ2-7; 7 bases match TRBD2. Germline V CDR1 and CDR2: SNHLY, FYNNEI. The ends lost 11 bases at V and 6 bases at J; junction bases unmatched: 13. The CDR3 extends over 13 amino acids. The CDR3 sequence: CASRAGTYPEQYF. The CDR3, as DNA: TGTGCCTCGAGAGCGGGAACCTACCCCGAGCAGTACTTC.

The V call is TRBV2, the J call TRBJ2-7; maybe TRBD2 (5 bases). V shed 7 bases and J shed 6 bases, with 16 bases lying between them. From germline, CDR1 is SNHLY and CDR2 FYNNEI. The CDR3 is 13 amino acids. The CDR3 region has the DNA TGTGCCAGCAACACGCGGGTGGGGTTCGAGCAGTACTTC. This sequence encodes CASNTRVGFEQYF.

The chain carries TRBV6-5 and TRBJ2-1, with a weak D call TRBD2 (6 bases). V was shortened by 2 bases and J by 0 bases, with 8 bases between the two germline ends. Looked up from germline, CDR1 is MNHEY and CDR2 is SVGAGI. The CDR3 loop spans 15 amino acids. Written as DNA, the CDR3 is TGTGCCAGCAGTTACGGAGGGAGCTCCTACAATGAGCAGTTCTTC. It yields the protein CASSYGGSSYNEQFF.

This chain joins TRBV7-8 and TRBJ2-1, with 14 bases identical to TRBD2. Germline V gives CDR1 SGHVS, CDR2 FQNEAQ. The CDR3 has 22 amino acids. The V gene end was trimmed by 3 bases and the J gene end by 8 bases; junction bases not matched to a gene: 24. CDR3 DNA sequence: TGTGCCAGCAGCTTCTTTTACCGTCGGCCTGCATCGGGACTAGCGGGAGTGTATGAGCAGTTCTTC. Amino acids: CASSFFYRRPASGLAGVYEQFF.